This T cell receptor beta chain appears in the sequencing data of a study of T cell responses to AZD1222 COVID-19 vaccine. V was pared by 2 bases and J by 5 bases, with 7 bases of the junction left unmatched. The CDR3 is 14 residues long. The germline V gene has CDR1 SGHDT and CDR2 YYEEEE. Here immunoSEQ multiplex PCR was the method, and the copy in TCRdb shows in-frame clones only, minus some. The sample contains around 180,000 clones, approximately 94% of which appear only once. Sequenced here: peripheral blood, sampled on day 0 of AZD1222 vaccination. The chain uses TRBV5-6 and TRBJ2-7; 7 bases map to TRBD1. The TCR sequence derives from an adult in good health. CDR3 nucleotide sequence: TGTGCCAGCAGCTTTTTACAGGGGTTGAACGAGCAGTACTTC. Translated: CASSFLQGLNEQYF.